This T cell receptor beta chain comes out of a study of blood T cell repertoires in COVID-19 (dated by TCRdb to 2019 to 2021). At the level of the whole study: Samples from collaborators originated in the United States, Italy and Spain and spanned both the acute and convalescent phases of COVID-19. The material from the prospective study consisted of cDNA or gDNA derived from T cells, B-cell-depleted T cells, or PBMCs. Nearly every sample came with metadata listing a de-identified subject ID, COVID-19 status, age in years and sex. The repertoires were released in a freely available public database meant as a resource for research on the immune response to SARS-CoV-2. Subjects who had been exposed to COVID-19, were actively infected with it, or had recovered from it provided the deeply sampled blood TCRbeta repertoires that made up the dataset. Where available, HLA class I and class II types were obtained from metadata supplied by the sample provider rather than from assay-based typing. Samples were obtained from the ongoing ImmuneRACE study (first 160 participants) and from 1,254 subjects provided by 6 global collaborators.

The collaborating institutions used their own protocols to collect whole blood in K2EDTA tubes. For TCRbeta analysis, collaborator samples were shipped as frozen whole blood, as isolated PBMCs, or as DNA extracted from either sample type. TCRbeta CDR3 regions were amplified from genomic DNA using the immunoSEQ Assay, a bias-controlled multiplex PCR. The authors' pipeline ran thus. Within the assay, amplification of reference gene primers was used to estimate how many nucleated cells each sample contained. To quantify the absolute abundance of each unique TCRbeta CDR3 rearrangement, sequence reads were collapsed and filtered. For each sample, productive Simpson clonality was calculated as the square root of Simpson's diversity index over productive rearrangements. TCRdb took this table from immuneACCESS and kept in-frame rearrangements with V and J called. Such tables lack part of the clones; where checked against another copy, unresolved V genes explain under half of the gap, and the rest is unexplained. The DNA gave D and trimming, while V, J and clone size come from that table. The sample table contains about 68,000 clones; only one count was recorded for roughly 73% of them. 5% to 7.5% of the sample belongs to the ten largest clones.

The CDR3 covers 17 residues, taking in both the cysteine and the phenylalanine. Only the CDR3 portion is preserved as DNA: 51 bases, with reading frame beginning at the first base. The germline V gene supplies CDR1 ENHRY and CDR2 SYGVKD. The germline V end is reduced by 0 bases and the J end by 3 bases; junction bases left unmatched: 9. General conclusions and limits of the study: The quantity of clinical and demographic metadata differed by source and by participant and was supplied without curation.

A remark on this clone: The specificity of this receptor is unknown. Per-base qualities were not stored, and no clone one base away is much larger.

The TCR comes from an older woman with acute or convalescent COVID-19. Sequencing was performed on peripheral blood. The chain is assembled from TRBV10-3 and TRBJ2-5, and 8 junction bases match TRBD1. The sequence in DNA is TGTGCCATCAGTGAGTCTAGGACAGGGTGGGGGAAAGAGACCCAGTACTTC. It translates as CAISESRTGWGKETQYF.